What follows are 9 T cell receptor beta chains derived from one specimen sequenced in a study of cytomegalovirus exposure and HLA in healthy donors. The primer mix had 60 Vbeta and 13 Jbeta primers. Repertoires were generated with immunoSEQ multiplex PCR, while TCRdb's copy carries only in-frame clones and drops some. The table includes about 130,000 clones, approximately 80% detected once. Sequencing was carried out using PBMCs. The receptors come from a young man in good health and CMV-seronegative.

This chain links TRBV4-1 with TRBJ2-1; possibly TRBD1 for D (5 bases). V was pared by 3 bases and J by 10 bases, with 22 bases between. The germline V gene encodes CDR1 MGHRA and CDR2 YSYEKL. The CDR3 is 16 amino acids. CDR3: CASSHPLQGPSPEQFF. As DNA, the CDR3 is TGCGCCAGCAGCCACCCCCTCCAGGGCCCAAGTCCGGAGCAGTTCTTC.

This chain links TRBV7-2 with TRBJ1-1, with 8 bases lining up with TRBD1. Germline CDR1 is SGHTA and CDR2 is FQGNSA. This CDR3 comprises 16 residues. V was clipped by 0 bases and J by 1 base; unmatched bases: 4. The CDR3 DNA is TGTGCCAGCAGCTTAGCGTGGGACAGGCGGAACACTGAAGCTTTCTTT. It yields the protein CASSLAWDRRNTEAFF.

This CDR3 reads CASSPWGSNTEAFF. CDR3 DNA: TGTGCCAGCTCACCCTGGGGCTCGAACACTGAAGCTTTCTTT. The V and J genes are TRBV18 and TRBJ1-1; tentatively, D is TRBD1 (5 bases). V shed 3 bases and J shed 1 base, with 9 bases lying between them. CDR3 length: 14 amino acids. In germline, CDR1 is KGHSH, CDR2 LQKENI.

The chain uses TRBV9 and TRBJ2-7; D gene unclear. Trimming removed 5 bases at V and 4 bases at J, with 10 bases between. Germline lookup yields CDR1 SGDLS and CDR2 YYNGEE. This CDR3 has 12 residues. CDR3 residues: CASSGVGYEQYF. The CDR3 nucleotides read TGTGCCAGCAGTGGAGTAGGTTACGAGCAGTACTTC.

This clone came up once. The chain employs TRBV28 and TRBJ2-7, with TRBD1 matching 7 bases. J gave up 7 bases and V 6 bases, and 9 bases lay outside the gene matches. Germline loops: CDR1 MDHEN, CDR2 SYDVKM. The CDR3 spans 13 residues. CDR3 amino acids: CASSSQGVREQYF. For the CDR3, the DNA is TGTGCCAGCAGCTCCCAGGGGGTACGGGAGCAGTACTTC.

CDR3 sequence (DNA): TGTGCCAGTAGGCAGGCGTTCTATGAGCAGTTCTTC. Translating it yields CASRQAFYEQFF. The chain employs TRBV19 and TRBJ2-1; no clear D gene. The V gene's germline CDR1 is LNHDA and CDR2 SQIVND (reference sequence). Trimming cost V 6 bases and J 8 bases, with 11 bases left between them. CDR3 length: 12 amino acids.

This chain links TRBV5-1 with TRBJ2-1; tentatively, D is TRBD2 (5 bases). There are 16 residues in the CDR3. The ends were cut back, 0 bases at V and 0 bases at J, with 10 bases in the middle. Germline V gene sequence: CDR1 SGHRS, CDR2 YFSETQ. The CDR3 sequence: CASSLAGYSSYNEQFF. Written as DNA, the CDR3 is TGCGCCAGCAGCTTGGCGGGGTACAGCTCCTACAATGAGCAGTTCTTC.

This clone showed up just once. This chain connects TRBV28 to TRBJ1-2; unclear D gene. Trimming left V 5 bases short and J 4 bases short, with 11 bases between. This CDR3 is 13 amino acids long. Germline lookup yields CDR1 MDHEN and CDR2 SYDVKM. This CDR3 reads CASSGPPLYGYTF. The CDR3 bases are TGTGCCAGCAGTGGCCCGCCCCTCTATGGCTACACCTTC.

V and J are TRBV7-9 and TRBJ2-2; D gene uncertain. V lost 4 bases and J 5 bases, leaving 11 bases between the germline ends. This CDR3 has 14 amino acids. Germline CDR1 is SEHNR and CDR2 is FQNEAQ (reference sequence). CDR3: CASSSRAGTGELFF. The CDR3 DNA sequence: TGTGCCAGCAGCTCACGTGCAGGAACCGGGGAGCTGTTTTTT.